These 4 T cell receptor beta chains came from one sample sequenced in a study of read filtering for tumor transcriptome and immune sequencing. This library used 300 to 450 ng RNA and molecular barcoded adaptors spanning alpha/delta and beta/gamma chains. TCRdb analysed the reads with MiXCR anew, one entry per CDR3 protein. In the table there are 30,000 to 40,000 distinct CDR3 sequences, roughly an eighth of which are singletons. The sample taken for sequencing was a population of CD138-negative cells sorted from bone marrow. The receptors come from a donor aged 40 or over with multiple myeloma.

In its sample, this clonotype was seen many times. The rearrangement links TRBV12-5 to TRBJ2-2; tentatively, D is TRBD1 (5 bases). Germline CDR1 is LGHNT and CDR2 is FRNRAP. The V end lost 0 bases, the J end lost 2 bases, and 7 bases lay between the germline ends. The CDR3 is made up of 15 amino acids. Here the CDR3 DNA reads TGTGCTAGTGGTTTGGTACAGGTTAACACCGGGGAGCTGTTTTTT. Translating gives CASGLVQVNTGELFF.

This clonotype was seen a handful of times. The rearrangement links TRBV10-1 to TRBJ2-1, with 9 bases aligning to TRBD1. Losses at the gene ends were 4 bases for V and 5 bases for J; bases not matched to a gene: 3. This CDR3 contains 14 residues. Looked up from germline, CDR1 is WNHNN and CDR2 is SYGVQD (reference sequence). CDR3 nucleotide sequence: TGCGCCAGCAGTGCGGGACAGGGTGACAATGAGCAGTTCTTC. Translation gives CASSAGQGDNEQFF.

This clonotype has a count of ten or more. The chain carries TRBV11-2 and TRBJ2-3; D call uncertain. The CDR3 runs 14 residues. Trimming took off 6 bases at V and 2 bases at J, with 12 bases between the two ends. Germline V lookup: CDR1 SGHAT, CDR2 FQNNGV. CDR3 protein: CASRETLVTDTQYF. In DNA, the CDR3 is TGTGCCAGCAGGGAGACTCTCGTCACAGATACGCAGTATTTT.

This clonotype is deemed medium-sized (0.01 to 0.1%). The chain carries TRBV12-3 or TRBV12-4 and TRBJ2-1, with TRBD1 matching 8 bases. The ends lost 8 bases at V and 5 bases at J; junction bases unmatched: 8. CDR3 size: 14 residues. The CDR3 region is CASGRTGRHNEQFF. The DNA of the CDR3 is TGTGCCAGCGGCCGGACAGGGCGACACAATGAGCAGTTCTTC.